This section outlines one TCR beta chain sequence together with its context. Antigen: not known. Just one base apart from a much larger clone, this may be a read error. This sample stems from a study of T cells in Graves' hyperthyroidism and ophthalmopathy. Overall study results and limits: Classification by a 13 V-J model distinguished ophthalmopathy from stable hyperthyroidism.

Germline V lookup: CDR1 SNHLY, CDR2 FYNNEI. There are 13 residues in the CDR3. Authors of the study amplified TCR beta CDR3 regions from RNA transcripts. RT-PCR in the first round (using the HTBI primer set) targeted the TCR CDR3. TCRdb re-derived calls from the multiplex PCR reads in MiXCR, one entry per CDR3 protein. The top ten hold approximately 3.8% of the sample, which has some 620,000 distinct CDR3 sequences, around 16% seen once. Clinical symptoms, serum thyroxine, TRAb, thyroid ultrasound and orbital computed tomography established diagnosis. PBMCs came from more than 8.5 ml fresh peripheral blood.

V is TRBV2 and J is TRBJ2-7, with D possibly called TRBD1 or TRBD2 (5 bases each). This receptor was taken from a woman in her thirties with Graves' hyperthyroidism. Sequencing was carried out using blood. Here the CDR3 reads CASGDGPSYGQYF. The DNA for the CDR3 is TGTGCCAGCGGGGACGGCCCATCCTACGGGCAGTACTTC.